The 11 T cell receptor beta chains reported below all come from one sample, sequenced in a study of STAT5B mutations in CD4+ large granular lymphocyte leukemia. The assay was immunoSEQ multiplex PCR, and TCRdb's table has in-frame clones only and misses some. Of about 38,000 clones in the sample, almost 85% were seen once. Material for sequencing was CD4+ T cells from blood buffy coats. Receptors originate from a human donor in good health.

The rearrangement links TRBV30 to TRBJ1-1; weak D call: TRBD1 (5 bases). Germline CDR1 GTSNPN, CDR2 SVGIG (reference sequence). The CDR3 extends over 13 amino acids. V was pared by 8 bases and J by 5 bases, with 18 bases between. The DNA for the CDR3 is TGTGCCCGCGCCGGGATTGGGGGGACTGAAGCTTTCTTT. Encoded protein: CARAGIGGTEAFF.

This sequence joins TRBV6-1 and TRBJ1-5; tentative D call: TRBD1 (5 bases). CDR1 is MNHNS, CDR2 SASEGT, per germline. Trimming pared 8 bases from V and 5 bases from J, leaving 13 bases between. The CDR3 contains 13 residues. CDR3 sequence reads: CASLGQDHQPQHF. The CDR3 DNA sequence: TGTGCCAGCCTGGGGCAGGACCATCAGCCCCAGCATTTT.

The chain combines TRBV2 with TRBJ2-5; either TRBD1 or TRBD2 may fit D (5 bases each). Trimming shortened V by 8 bases and J by 5 bases, and 15 bases separated the two germline ends. CDR1 is SNHLY, CDR2 FYNNEI, per germline. This CDR3 has 13 residues. Here the CDR3 DNA reads TGTGCCAGCTTGCAGGGTTGGGGGGAGACCCAGTACTTC. It translates to CASLQGWGETQYF.

This rearrangement joins TRBV5-4 to TRBJ2-5; 15 nucleotides line up with TRBD2. CDR1 is SGHNT and CDR2 is YYREEE in the germline V gene (reference sequence). The CDR3 totals 16 residues. Trimming at V came to 4 bases and at J to 5 bases, leaving 6 bases not matched to a gene. CDR3 bases: TGTGCCAGCAGCCCGGGACTAGCGGGAGGTCTTGAGACCCAGTACTTC. As protein: CASSPGLAGGLETQYF. Filled out from reference TRBV5-4 and TRBJ2-5, the complete variable domain reads ETGVTQSPTHLIKTRGQQVTLRCSSQSGHNTVSWYQQALGQGPQFIFQYYREEENGRGNFPPRFSGLQFPNYSSELNVNALELDDSALYLCASSPGLAGGLETQYFGPGTRLLVL.

This rearrangement joins TRBV30 to TRBJ2-4; possible D gene TRBD1, 6 bases. V was clipped by 0 bases and J by 1 base, with 10 bases between them. The CDR3 has 15 amino acids. Per germline, CDR1 GTSNPN and CDR2 SVGIG (reference sequence). CDR3 coding DNA: TGTGCCTGGAGTGTAAGGGGGTTGGCCAAAAACATTCAGTACTTC. This codes for CAWSVRGLAKNIQYF.

The rearrangement uses TRBV5-1 and TRBJ1-4, with TRBD1 matching 8 bases. V lost 0 bases and J lost 6; bases outside the gene matches: 4. In germline, CDR1 is SGHRS, CDR2 YFSETQ. CDR3 length: 15 amino acids. This CDR3 is CASSLEGQVHEKLFF. The CDR3 DNA is TGCGCCAGCAGCTTGGAGGGACAGGTGCATGAAAAACTGTTTTTT.

The chain links TRBV19 to TRBJ2-7; TRBD1 might be the D (6 bases). V was shortened by 5 bases and J by 0 bases, with 14 bases between the two germline ends. The germline gives CDR1 LNHDA, CDR2 SQIVND (reference sequence). This CDR3 region has 15 residues. The CDR3 protein is CASSLQGGSSYEQYF. CDR3 sequence (DNA): TGTGCCAGTAGTCTCCAAGGGGGAAGCTCCTACGAGCAGTACTTC.

J is TRBJ2-3 and V is TRBV13; the D call may be TRBD1 or TRBD2 (5 bases each). Looked up from germline, CDR1 is PRHDT and CDR2 is FYEKMQ (reference sequence). V shed 1 base and J shed 4 bases, with 9 bases lying between them. CDR3 length: 14 amino acids. The CDR3 here is CASSLARDADTQYF. The CDR3 DNA is TGTGCCAGCAGCTTAGCTAGGGACGCAGATACGCAGTATTTT.

The chain combines TRBV2 with TRBJ2-5, with a weak D call TRBD2 (7 bases). CDR1 and CDR2 from the germline V gene are SNHLY and FYNNEI. There are 15 residues in the CDR3. V lost 6 bases to trimming and J lost 1 base, with 15 bases between them. The CDR3 here is CASRGRGGPQETQYF. In DNA form, the CDR3 reads TGTGCCAGCAGGGGGAGGGGGGGTCCCCAAGAGACCCAGTACTTC.

The rearrangement links TRBV20-1 to TRBJ2-1, with no clear D. The V gene's germline CDR1 is DFQATT and CDR2 SNEGSKA (reference sequence). This CDR3 has 11 amino acids. The CDR3, as DNA: TGCACTGCCTTAGCAAACAATGAGCAGTTCTTC. Translated, it gives CTALANNEQFF.

A few counts support this clone. The chain uses TRBV13 and TRBJ1-5; maybe TRBD1 (5 bases). CDR3 size: 14 residues. Trimming pared 7 bases from V and 3 bases from J, leaving 13 bases between. The germline CDR1 and CDR2 sequences are PRHDT and FYEKMQ (reference sequence). CDR3 nucleotides: TGTGCCAGCACCCTCCGACAGTCCAATCAGCCCCAGCATTTT. This gives the protein CASTLRQSNQPQHF.